The rows below give T cell receptor beta chains drawn from one sample of a study of T cell changes during pregnancy in multiple sclerosis. Repertoires were generated with immunoSEQ multiplex PCR, while TCRdb's copy carries only in-frame clones and drops some. The sample lists tens of thousands of clones, around 90% occurring once. Sequencing was performed on peripheral blood, taken before pregnancy. The receptors stem from a female donor with multiple sclerosis, enrolled in a pregnancy study. CDR3s leave out the opening cysteine and the closing phenylalanine or tryptophan.

j_gene,v_gene,CDR3aa
TRBJ2-7,TRBV11-2,ASTPTAGHEQY
TRBJ1-5,TRBV27,ASSDRGNQPQH
TRBJ2-7,TRBV6-6,ASSRPSTGSGQY
TRBJ2-2,TRBV11-2,ASSPPGQSNTGELF
TRBJ2-3,TRBV4-2,ASSQDVAGRSTQY
TRBJ1-5,TRBV4-3,ASSQDRGQGGQPQH
TRBJ2-1,TRBV7-6,ASSLWTSGIRANEQF
TRBJ1-2,TRBV7-2,ASSSGSQGQNGYT
TRBJ2-7,TRBV19,ASSMGQDPIYEQY
TRBJ1-2,TRBV5-4,ASSPSYGTPDGYT
TRBJ2-7,TRBV10-3,AISDHAVSGRGSYEQY
TRBJ2-7,TRBV5-6,ASSLQGLAYEQY
TRBJ2-7,TRBV6-1,ASSRVYEQY
TRBJ2-6,TRBV5-1,ASRRDSSGANVLT
TRBJ2-7,TRBV7-2,ASSPRQGSAQY
TRBJ2-2,TRBV5-1,ASSLGRLRQGKGTGELF
TRBJ2-7,TRBV19,ATKGLAEYEQY
TRBJ2-5,TRBV5-1,ASSLWGGSGETQY
TRBJ2-2,TRBV2,ASESRTGWVGELF
TRBJ1-5,TRBV2,ASSERGPQH
TRBJ1-2,TRBV9,ASSVDRDYGYT
TRBJ2-7,TRBV27,ASSSSGLGIYEQY
TRBJ1-5,TRBV5-5,ASSLRSNNQPQH
TRBJ2-3,TRBV5-1,ASSLGGGSRVDTQY
TRBJ2-2,TRBV7-2,ASRGTGRLNTGELF
TRBJ2-7,TRBV28,ASSSSGSIAYEQY
TRBJ2-4,TRBV7-2,ASSLSGKNIQY
TRBJ2-7,TRBV6-5,ASQGFIGSEQY
TRBJ2-5,TRBV28,ASSFLGSGSLETQY
TRBJ2-1,TRBV9,ASSVATWGTSGRAHYNEQF
TRBJ2-7,TRBV19,ASSIEGGQGTTYEQY
TRBJ2-7,TRBV27,ASSFSLSSHEQY
TRBJ2-2,TRBV30,AWSVAGANTGELF
TRBJ1-1,TRBV27,ASSFETGAQRGTEAF
TRBJ2-4,TRBV19,ASSIRQGNKNIQY
TRBJ1-1,TRBV2,ASRRDRGFNTEAF
TRBJ2-7,TRBV29-1,SVRGTSGSQSYEQY
TRBJ1-2,TRBV28,ASSLGGTGGFYGYT
TRBJ2-1,TRBV25-1,ASGTGQHYNEQF
TRBJ1-2,TRBV28,ASSFQGTVVYGYT
TRBJ2-5,TRBV19,ASRHLGQETQY
TRBJ2-4,TRBV30,AWHQVKNIQY
TRBJ1-2,TRBV27,ASSPMRTAQGNYGYT
TRBJ2-7,TRBV14,ASSQVSGYEQY
TRBJ1-1,TRBV6-1,ASSEDRGFTEAF
TRBJ1-2,TRBV29-1,SVEAGPYGYT
TRBJ2-1,TRBV6-1,ASSALRQGNEQF
TRBJ1-3,TRBV7-6,ASSLGGDIRSGNTIY
TRBJ2-5,TRBV6-6,ASSFLGGLGETQY
TRBJ2-1,TRBV7-9,ASSFGAAEGYNEQF
TRBJ2-3,TRBV19,ASSNPGDTDTQY
TRBJ1-1,TRBV18,ASSPGQGTVSGNTEAF
TRBJ2-3,TRBV28,ASIPVGTSGLGTDTQY